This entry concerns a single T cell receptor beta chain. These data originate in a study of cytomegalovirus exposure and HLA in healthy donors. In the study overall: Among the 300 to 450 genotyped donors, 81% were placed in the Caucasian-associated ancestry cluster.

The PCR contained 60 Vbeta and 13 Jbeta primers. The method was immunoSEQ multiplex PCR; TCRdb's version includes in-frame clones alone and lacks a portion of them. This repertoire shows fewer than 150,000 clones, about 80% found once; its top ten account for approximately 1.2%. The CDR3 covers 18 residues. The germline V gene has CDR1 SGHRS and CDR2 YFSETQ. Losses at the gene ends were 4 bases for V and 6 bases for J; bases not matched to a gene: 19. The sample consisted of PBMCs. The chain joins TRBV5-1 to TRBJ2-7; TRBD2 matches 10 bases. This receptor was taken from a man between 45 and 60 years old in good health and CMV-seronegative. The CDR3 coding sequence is TGCGCCAGCAGCCCACCCTTGGTGGGTAGCGGGAGGACGGGCGAGCAGTACTTC. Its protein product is CASSPPLVGSGRTGEQYF.